The clone carrying this T cell receptor (beta chain) was seen just once. The target antigen is unknown. Germline V gene lookup returns CDR1 MNHEY and CDR2 SMNVEV (reference sequence). The length of the CDR3 is 15 residues. With V trimmed by 4 bases and J by 3 bases, 5 bases remained unmatched. Sequenced by immunoSEQ multiplex PCR; TCRdb stores in-frame clones only, minus some. The sample contains 7,400 or so clones, over 90% of which appear only once. This sample is part of a study of T cells in tuberculosis. General study findings and limits: Active tuberculosis cases were adults; controls were adolescents.

Active tuberculosis patients were new diagnoses, HIV-seronegative, South African, and aged 18 years or older. Each patient had positive sputum smear microscopy and/or positive culture. Each donor contributed roughly 100,000 T cells on average, unsorted. The clonotype originates from an adult with tuberculosis. The sample comprised PBMCs. The chain employs TRBV27 and TRBJ2-3; the match to TRBD1 covers 9 bases. The DNA of the CDR3 is TGTGCCAGCAGTTACTCCGGGACAGGGACAGATACGCAGTATTTT. This encodes CASSYSGTGTDTQYF.